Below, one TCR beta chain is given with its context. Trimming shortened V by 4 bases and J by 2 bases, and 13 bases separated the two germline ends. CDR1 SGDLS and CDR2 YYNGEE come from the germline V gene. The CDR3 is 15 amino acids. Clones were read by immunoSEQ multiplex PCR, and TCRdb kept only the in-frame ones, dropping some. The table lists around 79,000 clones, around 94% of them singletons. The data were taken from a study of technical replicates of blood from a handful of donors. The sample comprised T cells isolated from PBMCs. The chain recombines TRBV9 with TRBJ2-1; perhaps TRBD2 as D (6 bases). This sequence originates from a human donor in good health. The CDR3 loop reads CASSTRGVPYNEQFF. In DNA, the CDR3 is TGTGCCAGCAGCACGCGGGGAGTCCCCTACAATGAGCAGTTCTTC.